The clone carrying this TCR beta chain was recorded at least ten times. These data come from a study of early T cells in non-severe SARS-CoV-2 infection. Looking at the study overall: Bulk RNA isolated from unsorted whole blood underwent sequencing; chains were not paired.

The TCR library protocol was used to attach unique molecular identifiers. These identifiers were attached to individual cDNA molecules. TCRdb used MiXCR to reprocess the 5' RACE reads, holding one entry per CDR3 protein. The repertoire has tens of thousands of distinct CDR3 sequences, 5.5% to 6.5% of them found once; the top ten carry 7.6%. The CDR3 contains 16 residues. This sequence was found in an adult who was a healthcare worker with PCR-confirmed SARS-CoV-2 infection or an uninfected control (not recorded which). The chain recombines TRBV21-1 with TRBJ1-1. TRBV21-1 is shown as a pseudogene. The sample consisted of whole blood. The CDR3 nucleotides are TGTGCCAGCAGCAACTTGGGGTTGAGGTTTGACACTGAAGCTTTCTTT. It is translated as CASSNLGLRFDTEAFF.